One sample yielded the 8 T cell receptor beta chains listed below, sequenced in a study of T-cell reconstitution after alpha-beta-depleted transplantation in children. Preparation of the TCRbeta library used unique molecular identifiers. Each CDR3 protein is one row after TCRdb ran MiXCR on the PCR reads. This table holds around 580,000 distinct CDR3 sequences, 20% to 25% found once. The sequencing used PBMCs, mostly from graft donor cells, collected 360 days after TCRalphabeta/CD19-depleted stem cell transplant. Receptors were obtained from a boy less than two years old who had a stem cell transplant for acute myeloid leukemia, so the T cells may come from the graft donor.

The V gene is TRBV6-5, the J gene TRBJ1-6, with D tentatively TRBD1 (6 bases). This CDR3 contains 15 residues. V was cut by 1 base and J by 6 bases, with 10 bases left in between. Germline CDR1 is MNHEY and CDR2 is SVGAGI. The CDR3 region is CASSYYGQSNSPLHF. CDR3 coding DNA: TGTGCCAGCAGTTACTACGGACAGTCTAATTCACCCCTCCACTTT.

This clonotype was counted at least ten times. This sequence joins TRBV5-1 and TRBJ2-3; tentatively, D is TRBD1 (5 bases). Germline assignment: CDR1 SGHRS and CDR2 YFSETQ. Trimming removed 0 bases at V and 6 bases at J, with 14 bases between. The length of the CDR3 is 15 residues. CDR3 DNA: TGCGCCAGCAGCTTGGAACCACAGGTAAAGGATACGCAGTATTTT. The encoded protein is CASSLEPQVKDTQYF.

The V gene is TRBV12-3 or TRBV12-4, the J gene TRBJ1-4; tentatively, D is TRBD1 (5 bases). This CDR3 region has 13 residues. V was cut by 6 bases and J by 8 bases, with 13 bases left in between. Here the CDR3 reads CASSSRVREKLFF. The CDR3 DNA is TGTGCCAGCAGCTCCAGGGTACGGGAAAAACTGTTTTTT.

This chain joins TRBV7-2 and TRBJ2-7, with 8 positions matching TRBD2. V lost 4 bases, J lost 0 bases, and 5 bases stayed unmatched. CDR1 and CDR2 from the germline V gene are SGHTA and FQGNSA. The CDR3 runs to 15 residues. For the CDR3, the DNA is TGTGCCAGCAGCTCAGCGGGGGCGATCTCCTACGAGCAGTACTTC. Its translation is CASSSAGAISYEQYF.

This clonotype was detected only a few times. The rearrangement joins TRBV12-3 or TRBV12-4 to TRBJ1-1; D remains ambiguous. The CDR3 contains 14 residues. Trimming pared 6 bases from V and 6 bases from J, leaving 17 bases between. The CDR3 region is CASSPRTLGAEAFF. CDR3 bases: TGTGCCAGCAGCCCCCGGACCCTCGGGGCTGAAGCTTTCTTT.

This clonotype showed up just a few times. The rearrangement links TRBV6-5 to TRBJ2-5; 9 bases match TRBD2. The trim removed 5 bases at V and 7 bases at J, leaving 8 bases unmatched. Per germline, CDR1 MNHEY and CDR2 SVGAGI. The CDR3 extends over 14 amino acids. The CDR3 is CASSTYSGGRTQYF. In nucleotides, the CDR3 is TGTGCCAGCAGTACTTATAGCGGGGGTAGGACCCAGTACTTC.

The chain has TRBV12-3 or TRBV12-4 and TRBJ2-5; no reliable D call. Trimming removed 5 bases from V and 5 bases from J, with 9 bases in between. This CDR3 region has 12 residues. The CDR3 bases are TGTGCCAGCAGTGCAGGAATCGAGACCCAGTACTTC. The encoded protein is CASSAGIETQYF.

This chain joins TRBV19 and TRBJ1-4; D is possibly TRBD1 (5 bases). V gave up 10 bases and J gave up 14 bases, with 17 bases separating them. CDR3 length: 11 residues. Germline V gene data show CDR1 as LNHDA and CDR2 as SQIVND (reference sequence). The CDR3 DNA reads TGTGCCACGACCCGCGGGACCGGGCTGTTTTTT. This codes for CATTRGTGLFF.